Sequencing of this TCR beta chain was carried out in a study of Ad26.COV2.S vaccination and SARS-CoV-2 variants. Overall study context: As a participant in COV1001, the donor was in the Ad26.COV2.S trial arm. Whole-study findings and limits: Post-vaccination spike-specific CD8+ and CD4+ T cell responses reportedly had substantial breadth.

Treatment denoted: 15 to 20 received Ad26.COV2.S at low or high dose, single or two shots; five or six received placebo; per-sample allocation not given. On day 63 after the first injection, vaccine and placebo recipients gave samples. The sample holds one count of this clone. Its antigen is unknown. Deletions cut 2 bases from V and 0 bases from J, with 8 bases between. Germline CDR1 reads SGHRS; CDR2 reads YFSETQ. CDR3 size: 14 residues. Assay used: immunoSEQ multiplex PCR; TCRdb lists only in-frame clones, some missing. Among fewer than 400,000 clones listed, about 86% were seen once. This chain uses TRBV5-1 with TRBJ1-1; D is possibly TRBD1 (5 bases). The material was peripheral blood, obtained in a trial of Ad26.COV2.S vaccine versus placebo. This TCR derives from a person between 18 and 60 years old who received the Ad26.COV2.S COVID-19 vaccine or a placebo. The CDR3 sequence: CASSFRGLNTEAFF. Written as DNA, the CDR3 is TGCGCCAGCAGCTTTAGGGGCCTGAACACTGAAGCTTTCTTT.